This T cell receptor (beta chain) is drawn from a study of control samples from healthy donors and cancer patients. Repertoires were generated with immunoSEQ multiplex PCR, while TCRdb's copy carries only in-frame clones and drops some. The sample lists about 44,000 clones; around 87% were seen once. Germline assignment: CDR1 GTSNPN and CDR2 SVGIG (reference sequence). This CDR3 has 11 amino acids. V shed 0 bases and J shed 9 bases, with 8 bases lying between them. The genes are TRBV30 and TRBJ1-1; D unclear. This clonotype was obtained from a woman aged 60 to 75 with lung cancer. The specimen sequenced was PBMCs. CDR3 in DNA: TGTGCCTGGAGTGTGGCCCTGAAAGCTTTCTTT. Translated, it gives CAWSVALKAFF. Full variable domain (missing parts from reference TRBV30 and TRBJ1-1): SQTIHQWPATLVQPVGSPLSLECTVEGTSNPNLYWYRQAAGRGLQLLFYSVGIGQISSEVPQNLSASRPQDRQFILSSKKLLLSDSGFYLCAWSVALKAFFGQGTRLTVV.